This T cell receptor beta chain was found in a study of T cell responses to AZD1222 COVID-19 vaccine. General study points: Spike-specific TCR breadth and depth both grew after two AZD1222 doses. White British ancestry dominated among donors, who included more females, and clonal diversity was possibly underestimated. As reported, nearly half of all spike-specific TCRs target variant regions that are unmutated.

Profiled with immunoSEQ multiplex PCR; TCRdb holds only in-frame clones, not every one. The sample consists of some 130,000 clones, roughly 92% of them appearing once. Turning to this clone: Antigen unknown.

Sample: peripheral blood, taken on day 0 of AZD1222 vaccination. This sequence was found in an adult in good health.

CDR3 coding DNA: TGTGCCAGTAGTCGAGCCGGGACAGGGTATGGCTACACCTTC. Residues: CASSRAGTGYGYTF. The chain combines TRBV19 with TRBJ1-2, with 9 bases matching TRBD1. Losses at the gene ends were 5 bases for V and 5 bases for J; bases not matched to a gene: 6. This CDR3 has 14 amino acids. Germline loops: CDR1 LNHDA, CDR2 SQIVND (reference sequence).